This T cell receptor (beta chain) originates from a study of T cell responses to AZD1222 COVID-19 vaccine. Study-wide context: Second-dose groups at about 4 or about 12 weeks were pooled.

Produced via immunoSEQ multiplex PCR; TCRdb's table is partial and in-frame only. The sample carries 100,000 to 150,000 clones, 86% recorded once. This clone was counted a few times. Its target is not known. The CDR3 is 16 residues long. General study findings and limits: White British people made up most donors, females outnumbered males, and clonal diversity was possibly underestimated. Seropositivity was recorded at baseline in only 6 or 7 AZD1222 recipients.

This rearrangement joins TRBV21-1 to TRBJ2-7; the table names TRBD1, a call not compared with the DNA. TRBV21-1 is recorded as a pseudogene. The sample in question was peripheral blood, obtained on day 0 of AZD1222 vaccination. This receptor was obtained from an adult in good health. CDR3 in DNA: TGTGCCAGCAGCGCCTCCCTATACAGGGGGTACTGGGAGCAGTACTTC. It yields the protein CASSASLYRGYWEQYF.